This passage covers 13 T cell receptor beta chains from one sample sequenced in a study of blood T cells in healthy people across ages. Next came a second PCR, run for about 6 to 11 cycles, which used a sample-barcoded 5' primer along with a J-beta primer mix. TCRdb recomputed calls from the 5' RACE reads with MiXCR, one row per CDR3 protein. The sample shows 1,500,000 or so distinct CDR3 sequences, around 40% of them seen only once. Sequenced: blood. Receptors originate from a woman under 30 in good health.

This clonotype was recorded a few times. This chain connects TRBV7-2 to TRBJ1-5; D possibly corresponds to TRBD1 (6 bases). V lost 5 bases to trimming and J lost 0 bases, with 14 bases between them. This CDR3 comprises 16 residues. Germline CDR1 reads SGHTA; CDR2 reads FQGNSA. The CDR3 loop reads CASSHDRLPSNQPQHF. DNA for the CDR3: TGTGCCAGCAGCCACGACAGGTTACCTAGCAATCAGCCCCAGCATTTT.

The chain has TRBV12-3 or TRBV12-4 and TRBJ2-1; 14 bases agree with TRBD2. This CDR3 is 16 amino acids long. J was trimmed by 9 bases and V by 3 bases; bases with no gene match: 7. The CDR3 DNA sequence: TGTGCCAGCAGTTTTTTTAGGGGACTAGCGGGAGTTGAGCAGTTCTTC. It yields the protein CASSFFRGLAGVEQFF.

The table lists this clonotype with many counts. The J gene is TRBJ2-7, the V gene TRBV7-2; tentatively, D is TRBD2 (6 bases). Germline-derived CDR1 and CDR2 are SGHTA and FQGNSA. V was shortened by 4 bases and J by 2 bases, with 15 bases between the two germline ends. This CDR3 has 15 residues. The CDR3 region is CASSYSGAGTYEQYF. As DNA, the CDR3 is TGTGCCAGCAGCTATAGTGGGGCGGGGACCTACGAGCAGTACTTC.

This clonotype turned up a few times. The chain is built from TRBV20-1 and TRBJ2-1, with 10 nucleotides matching TRBD2. V dropped 1 base and J dropped 5; count of bases not matched to a gene: 5. In germline, CDR1 is DFQATT, CDR2 SNEGSKA (reference sequence). CDR3 length: 15 residues. The CDR3 DNA reads TGCAGTGCTAGAGGGGTAGCGGGGGGCCACAATGAGCAGTTCTTC. It translates to CSARGVAGGHNEQFF.

In its sample, this clonotype was seen a few times. The chain has TRBV27 and TRBJ2-7; 8 bases fit TRBD2. CDR1 is MNHEY, CDR2 SMNVEV, per germline (reference sequence). The CDR3 length is 16 residues. The ends lost 5 bases at V and 0 bases at J; junction bases unmatched: 9. The CDR3, as DNA: TGTGCCAGCAGTCCCCTCGGCGGGGGGAGCTCCTACGAGCAGTACTTC. This codes for CASSPLGGGSSYEQYF.

This chain links TRBV7-9 with TRBJ2-3; D ambiguous. The CDR3 spans 19 residues. V lost 3 bases to trimming and J lost 2 bases, with 24 bases between them. Germline CDR1 reads SEHNR; CDR2 reads FQNEAQ (reference sequence). Here the CDR3 reads CASSFPISGDFPSTDTQYF. CDR3 DNA sequence: TGTGCCAGCAGCTTTCCGATTTCCGGCGACTTCCCATCCACAGATACGCAGTATTTT.

In its sample, this clonotype was seen a few times. The rearrangement uses TRBV7-9 and TRBJ2-3; D gene uncertain. Trimming pared 1 base from V and 6 bases from J, leaving 14 bases between. The CDR3 totals 15 residues. Looked up from germline, CDR1 is SEHNR and CDR2 is FQNEAQ (reference sequence). The DNA for the CDR3 is TGTGCCAGCAGCTTAGGCAGCGCCATTCGGGATACGCAGTATTTT. This encodes CASSLGSAIRDTQYF.

A word on this clonotype: A single base separates this from a much larger clone, so it may be a read error. The chain is built from TRBV12-3 or TRBV12-4 and TRBJ1-2; D remains unclear. The CDR3 spans 15 residues. The ends were cut back, 8 bases at V and 6 bases at J, with 22 bases in the middle. The CDR3 DNA follows: TGTGCCAGCGCGCCGCCCGTCGGGCGCGTCGATGGCTACACCTTC. It codes for CASAPPVGRVDGYTF.

This sequence joins TRBV20-1 and TRBJ2-7, with D possibly matching TRBD2 (5 bases). Judging by the DNA end, TRBJ2-5 fits better; the J call may be wrong. The CDR3 has 17 amino acids. The germline V gene has CDR1 DFQATT and CDR2 SNEGSKA (reference sequence). CDR3 sequence: CSARDFKSGIYRETQYF. In nucleotides, the CDR3 is TGCAGTGCTAGAGATTTTAAATCCGGGATTTATCGGGAGACCCAGTACTTC.

This clonotype was seen a few times. The chain is built from TRBV4-2 and TRBJ2-1; D unresolved. The CDR3 spans 13 residues. Trimming removed 0 bases at V and 8 bases at J, with 8 bases between. The germline CDR1 and CDR2 sequences are LGHNA and YNFKEQ. The CDR3 protein is CASSQDNSDEQFF. The CDR3 coding sequence is TGTGCCAGCAGCCAAGACAACTCGGATGAGCAGTTCTTC.

The CDR3 sequence: CAWDIMDNEQFF. For the CDR3, the DNA is TGTGCCTGGGATATTATGGACAATGAGCAGTTCTTC. The rearrangement joins TRBV30 to TRBJ2-1; D remains unclear. CDR3 length: 12 amino acids. Germline V gene lookup returns CDR1 GTSNPN and CDR2 SVGIG (reference sequence). Trimming took 5 bases from V and 5 from J, leaving 10 bases between them.

Written as DNA, the CDR3 is TGCGCCAGCAGCCTGGGGTTCCCAGGGAACTACGAGCAGTACTTC. Amino acid sequence: CASSLGFPGNYEQYF. V gene TRBV5-1 combines with J gene TRBJ2-7, with D maybe TRBD1 (5 bases). V was shortened by 4 bases and J by 3 bases, with 17 bases between the two germline ends. Germline-derived CDR1 and CDR2 are SGHRS and YFSETQ. The CDR3 runs to 15 residues.

This clonotype turned up a few times. The chain employs TRBV20-1 and TRBJ2-7, with TRBD1 matching over 7 bases. Germline CDR1 DFQATT, CDR2 SNEGSKA (reference sequence). V lost 3 bases and J lost 3; bases outside the gene matches: 8. The CDR3 is 14 amino acids. In DNA, the CDR3 is TGCAGTGCTAGGGGGGACAGACTAATCTACGAGCAGTACTTC. This encodes CSARGDRLIYEQYF.